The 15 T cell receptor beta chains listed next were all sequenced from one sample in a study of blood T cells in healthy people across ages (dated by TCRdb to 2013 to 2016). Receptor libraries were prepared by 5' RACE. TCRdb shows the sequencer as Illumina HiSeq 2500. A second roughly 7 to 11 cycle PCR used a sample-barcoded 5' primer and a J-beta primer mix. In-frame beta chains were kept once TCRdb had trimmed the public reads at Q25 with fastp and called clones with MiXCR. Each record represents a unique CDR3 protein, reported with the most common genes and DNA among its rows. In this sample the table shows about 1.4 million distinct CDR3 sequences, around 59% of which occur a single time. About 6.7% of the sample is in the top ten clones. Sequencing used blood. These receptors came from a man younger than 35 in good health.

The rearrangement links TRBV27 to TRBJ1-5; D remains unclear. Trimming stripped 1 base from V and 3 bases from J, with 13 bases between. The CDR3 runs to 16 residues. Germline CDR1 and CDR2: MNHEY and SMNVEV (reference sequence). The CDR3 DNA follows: TGTGCCAGCAGTTTATGGGCCCCAGCGTCCAATCAGCCCCAGCATTTT. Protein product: CASSLWAPASNQPQHF.

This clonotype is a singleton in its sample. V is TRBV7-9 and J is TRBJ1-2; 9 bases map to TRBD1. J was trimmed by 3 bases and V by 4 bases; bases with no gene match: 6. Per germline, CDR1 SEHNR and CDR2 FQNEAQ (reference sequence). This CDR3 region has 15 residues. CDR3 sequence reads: CASSSYTGGDYGYTF. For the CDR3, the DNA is TGTGCCAGCAGCTCTTATACAGGGGGCGACTATGGCTACACCTTC. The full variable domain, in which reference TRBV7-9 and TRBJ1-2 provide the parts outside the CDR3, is DTGVSQNPRHKITKRGQNVTFRCDPISEHNRLYWYRQTLGQGPEFLTYFQNEAQLEKSRLLSDRFSAERPKGSFSTLEIQRTEQGDSAMYLCASSSYTGGDYGYTFGSGTRLTVV.

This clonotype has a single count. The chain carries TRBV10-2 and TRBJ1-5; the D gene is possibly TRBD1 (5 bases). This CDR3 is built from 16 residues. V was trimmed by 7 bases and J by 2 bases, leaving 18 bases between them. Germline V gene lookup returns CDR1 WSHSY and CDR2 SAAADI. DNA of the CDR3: TGCGCCAGCATGGGGCGGCCCCTTGGGGGCAATCAGCCCCAGCATTTT. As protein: CASMGRPLGGNQPQHF.

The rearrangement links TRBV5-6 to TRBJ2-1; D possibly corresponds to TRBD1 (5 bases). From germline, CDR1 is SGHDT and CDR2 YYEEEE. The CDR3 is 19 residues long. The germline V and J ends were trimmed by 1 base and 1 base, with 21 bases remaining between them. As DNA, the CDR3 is TGTGCCAGCAGCTTGCCTGTCCTCGTTTTCAGGGAATCCTACAATGAGCAGTTCTTC. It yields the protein CASSLPVLVFRESYNEQFF.

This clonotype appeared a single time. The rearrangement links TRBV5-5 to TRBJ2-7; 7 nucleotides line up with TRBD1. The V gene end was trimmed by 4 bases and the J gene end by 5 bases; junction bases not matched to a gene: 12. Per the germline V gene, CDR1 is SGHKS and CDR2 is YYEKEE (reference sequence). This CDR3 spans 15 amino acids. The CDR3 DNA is TGTGCCAGCAGCCTCACCTCCCGACAGGGCGACGAGCAGTACTTC. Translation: CASSLTSRQGDEQYF.

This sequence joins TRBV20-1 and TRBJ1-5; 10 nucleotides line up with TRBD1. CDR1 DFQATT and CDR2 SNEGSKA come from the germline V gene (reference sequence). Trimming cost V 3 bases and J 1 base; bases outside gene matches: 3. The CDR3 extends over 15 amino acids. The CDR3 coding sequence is TGCAGTGCTAGGGGACAGGGGCTAAGCAATCAGCCCCAGCATTTT. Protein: CSARGQGLSNQPQHF.

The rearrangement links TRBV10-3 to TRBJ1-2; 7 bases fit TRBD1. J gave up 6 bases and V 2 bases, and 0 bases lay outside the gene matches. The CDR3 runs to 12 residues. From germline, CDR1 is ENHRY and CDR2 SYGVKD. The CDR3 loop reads CAISETGDGYTF. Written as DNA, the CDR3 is TGTGCCATCAGTGAGACAGGGGATGGCTACACCTTC.

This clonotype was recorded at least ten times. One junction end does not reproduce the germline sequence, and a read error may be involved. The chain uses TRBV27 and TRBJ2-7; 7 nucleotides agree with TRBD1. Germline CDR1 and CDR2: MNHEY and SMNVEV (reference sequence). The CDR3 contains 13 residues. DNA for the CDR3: TGCGCCAGCAGCATCAGACAGGGATACGAGCAGTACTTC. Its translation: CASSIRQGYEQYF.

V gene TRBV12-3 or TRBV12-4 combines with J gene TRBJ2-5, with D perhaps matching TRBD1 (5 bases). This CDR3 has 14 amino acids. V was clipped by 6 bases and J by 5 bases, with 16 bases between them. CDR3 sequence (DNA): TGTGCCAGCAGATTCTCCAGGGTCTGGGAGACCCAGTACTTC. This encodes CASRFSRVWETQYF.

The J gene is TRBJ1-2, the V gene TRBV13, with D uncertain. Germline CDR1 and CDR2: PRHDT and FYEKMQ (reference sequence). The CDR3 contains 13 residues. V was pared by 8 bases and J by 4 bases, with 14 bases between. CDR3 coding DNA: TGTGCCAGCCAAACTGACGGAACCTATGGCTACACCTTC. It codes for CASQTDGTYGYTF. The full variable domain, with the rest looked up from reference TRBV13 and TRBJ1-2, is AAGVIQSPRHLIKEKRETATLKCYPIPRHDTVYWYQQGPGQDPQFLISFYEKMQSDKGSIPDRFSAQQFSDYHSELNMSSLELGDSALYFCASQTDGTYGYTFGSGTRLTVV.

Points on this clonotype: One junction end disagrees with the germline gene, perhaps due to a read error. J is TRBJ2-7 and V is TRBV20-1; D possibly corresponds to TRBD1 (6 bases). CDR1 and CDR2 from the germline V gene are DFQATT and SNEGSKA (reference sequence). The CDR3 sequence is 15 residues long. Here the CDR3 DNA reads TGCGGTGCTAGGGGATCAGGGGCACGCTCCTACGAGCAGTACTTC. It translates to CGARGSGARSYEQYF.

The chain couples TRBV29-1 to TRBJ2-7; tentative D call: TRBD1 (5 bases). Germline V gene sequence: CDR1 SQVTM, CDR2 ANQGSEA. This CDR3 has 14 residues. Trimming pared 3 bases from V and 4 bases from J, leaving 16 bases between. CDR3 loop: CSVEGQGPKYEQYF. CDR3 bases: TGCAGCGTTGAGGGGCAGGGCCCAAAGTACGAGCAGTACTTC.

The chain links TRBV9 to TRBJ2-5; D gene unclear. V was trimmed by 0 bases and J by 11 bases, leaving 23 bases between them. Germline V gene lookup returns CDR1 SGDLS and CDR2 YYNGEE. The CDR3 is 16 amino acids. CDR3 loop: CASSVVSELLVDEQYF. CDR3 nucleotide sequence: TGTGCCAGCAGCGTAGTGTCTGAGTTGTTAGTCGATGAGCAGTACTTC.

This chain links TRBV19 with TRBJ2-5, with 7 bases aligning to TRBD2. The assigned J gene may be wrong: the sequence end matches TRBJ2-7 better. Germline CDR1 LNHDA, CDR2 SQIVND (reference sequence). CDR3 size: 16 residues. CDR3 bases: TGTGCCAGTAGTATAGCCGGGGAGGGATACAACTACGAGCAGTACTTC. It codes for CASSIAGEGYNYEQYF.

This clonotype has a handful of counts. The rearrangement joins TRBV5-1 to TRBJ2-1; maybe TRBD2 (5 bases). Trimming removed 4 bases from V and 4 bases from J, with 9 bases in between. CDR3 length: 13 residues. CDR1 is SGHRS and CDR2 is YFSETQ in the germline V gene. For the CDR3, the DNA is TGCGCCAGCAGCCAGCGGCATTACAATGAGCAGTTCTTC. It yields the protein CASSQRHYNEQFF.